This T cell receptor (beta chain) was retrieved from a study of cytotoxic CD8 clonotypes in ibrutinib-treated CLL. Method: immunoSEQ multiplex PCR; TCRdb's copy keeps in-frame clones and lacks some. The sample lists about 180,000 clones, around 80% occurring once. This clone appeared a single time. No antigen is known for it. Study-level points and caveats: Baseline clonality, above age-matched healthy donor levels, tracked circulating CD8+ T-cell counts. Treatment left the uncommon public clonotypes either contracted or stable in frequency.

The CDR3 spans 15 residues. The germline V gene has CDR1 MNHEY and CDR2 SVGAGI. The V end was cut by 8 bases, the J end by 0 bases, with 14 bases between. The genes are TRBV6-5 and TRBJ1-3; D unclear. The receptor comes from a human donor with chronic lymphocytic leukemia. Material: PBMCs, obtained after 24 months of ibrutinib treatment. The CDR3 sequence: CASGGRESSGNTIYF. In nucleotides, the CDR3 is TGTGCCAGCGGAGGTCGGGAGAGCTCTGGAAACACCATATATTTT.